This section outlines one T cell receptor beta chain sequence together with its context. The antigen is unknown. For the second PCR, which ran for about 6 to 11 cycles, a sample-barcoded 5' primer and a J-beta primer mix were used. TCRdb passed the 5' RACE reads through MiXCR, listing each CDR3 protein once. This sample has about 1.6 million distinct CDR3 sequences, with roughly 30% found just once. The data were taken from a study of blood T cells in healthy people across ages. Findings of the study overall: Relative to aged donors, long-lived donors carried more naive CD4+ cells and displayed higher diversity.

Germline V gene data show CDR1 as LNHNV and CDR2 as YYDKDF (reference sequence). This CDR3 contains 14 residues. Trimming cost V 3 bases and J 10 bases, with 15 bases left between them. The chain links TRBV15 to TRBJ1-4, with a weak D call TRBD1 (5 bases). The TCR sequence derives from a woman aged 30 to 39 in good health. Material for sequencing was blood. The CDR3 DNA sequence: TGTGCCACCAGCAGTCGGGGCCGGACGGGAAAACTGTTTTTT. Amino acid sequence: CATSSRGRTGKLFF.